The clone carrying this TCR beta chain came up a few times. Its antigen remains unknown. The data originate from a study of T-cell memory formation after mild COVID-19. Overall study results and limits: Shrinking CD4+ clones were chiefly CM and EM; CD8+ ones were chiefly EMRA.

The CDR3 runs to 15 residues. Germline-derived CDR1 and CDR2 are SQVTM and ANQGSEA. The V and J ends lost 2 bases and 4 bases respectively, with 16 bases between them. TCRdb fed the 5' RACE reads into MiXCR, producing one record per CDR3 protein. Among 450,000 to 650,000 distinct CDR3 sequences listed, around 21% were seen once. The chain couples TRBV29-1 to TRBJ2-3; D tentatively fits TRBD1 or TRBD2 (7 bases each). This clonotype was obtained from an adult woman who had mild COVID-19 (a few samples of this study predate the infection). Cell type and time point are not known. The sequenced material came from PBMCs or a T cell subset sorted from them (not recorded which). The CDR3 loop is CSVERGQGGPDTQYF. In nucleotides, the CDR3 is TGCAGCGTTGAAAGGGGGCAGGGGGGGCCAGATACGCAGTATTTT.